A selection of T cell receptor beta chains follows, all from one sample in a study of molecular identifiers for immune sequencing clone quantification. One entry per CDR3 protein results from TCRdb running MiXCR on the PCR reads. The data contain about 640,000 distinct CDR3 sequences, nearly 20% of them singletons. Source material: naive CD8+ T cells from blood, with Jurkat cell RNA spiked in. The receptors were sampled from a human donor in good health. Some libraries in this study had Jurkat cell RNA spiked in. Each CDR3 is given with its conserved first and last residue. A D gene is named only where the DNA matches it firmly. Part of the rows lack a size; the others show once, few, many or a class for expanded clones.

many	16	TRBD1	TRBV19	TRBJ2-3	CASSTPGTDFPDTQYF	TGTGCCAGTAGTACACCCGGGACAGACTTCCCAGATACGCAGTATTTT
many	13	NA	TRBV4-1	TRBJ1-2	CASSQAINYGYTF	TGCGCCAGCAGCCAAGCAATCAACTATGGCTACACCTTC
few	16	TRBD1	TRBV13	TRBJ2-7	CASSLHTGAVTYEQYF	TGTGCCAGCAGCTTACATACAGGGGCTGTCACCTACGAGCAGTACTTC
NA	16	TRBD2	TRBV28	TRBJ2-7	CAIQSGRAGKGYEQYF	TGTGCCATTCAGAGCGGGAGGGCCGGAAAAGGGTACGAGCAGTACTTC
NA	15	TRBD1	TRBV7-9	TRBJ1-5	CASSLGQGMNQPQHF	TGTGCCAGCAGCTTAGGACAGGGGATGAATCAGCCCCAGCATTTT
many	14	NA	TRBV4-1	TRBJ1-1	CASSHQGTNTEAFF	TGCGCCAGCAGCCATCAGGGAACGAACACTGAAGCTTTCTTT
few	15	NA	TRBV4-1	TRBJ2-5	CASSQDIGLQETQYF	TGCGCCAGCAGCCAAGACATCGGGTTACAAGAGACCCAGTACTTC
NA	19	TRBD1	TRBV4-1	TRBJ1-2	CASSQDRSSPGGLGYGYTF	TGCGCCAGCAGCCAAGATCGATCCTCCCCAGGGGGGCTGGGATATGGCTACACCTTC
few	17	NA	TRBV4-3	TRBJ2-1	CASSQDSGVLAYNEQFF	TGCGCCAGCAGCCAAGATTCCGGGGTACTAGCTTACAATGAGCAGTTCTTC
few	13	NA	TRBV20-1	TRBJ1-1	CSARTSWVTEAFF	TGCAGTGCTCGAACTTCGTGGGTAACTGAAGCTTTCTTT
many	14	NA	TRBV4-3	TRBJ1-1	CASSQDSITTEAFF	TGCGCCAGCAGCCAAGATAGCATCACCACTGAAGCTTTCTTT
many	14	NA	TRBV2	TRBJ2-7	CASSGSTTAYEQYF	TGTGCCAGCAGTGGTTCGACTACCGCCTACGAGCAGTACTTC
many	12	NA	TRBV19	TRBJ2-1	CASSLSVTEQFF	TGTGCCAGTAGTCTATCCGTCACTGAGCAGTTCTTC
few	16	NA	TRBV4-3	TRBJ2-2	CASSQGSGTRTGELFF	TGCGCCAGCAGCCAAGGCTCCGGGACCAGGACCGGGGAGCTGTTTTTT
many	14	NA	TRBV20-1	TRBJ2-7	CSARRTGHPYEQYF	TGCAGTGCTAGAAGGACGGGACATCCTTACGAGCAGTACTTC
many	12	NA	TRBV6-5	TRBJ1-1	CASLRGGSEAFF	TGTGCCAGCCTACGAGGTGGATCTGAAGCTTTCTTT
NA	11	NA	TRBV7-9	TRBJ2-2	CTSTLTGGLFF	TGTACCAGCACCCTCACCGGGGGGCTGTTTTTT
many	14	NA	TRBV6-2/TRBV6-3	TRBJ2-3	CASSYVERTDTQYF	TGTGCCAGCAGTTACGTGGAGAGAACAGATACGCAGTATTTT
NA	16	TRBD2	TRBV19	TRBJ2-2	CASIPSSGKHTGELFF	TGTGCCAGTATTCCCTCTAGCGGGAAGCACACCGGGGAGCTGTTTTTT
many	13	NA	TRBV15	TRBJ1-5	CATWAGGNQPQHF	TGTGCCACCTGGGCAGGGGGCAATCAGCCCCAGCATTTT
few	20	TRBD1	TRBV6-2/TRBV6-3	TRBJ1-5	CASSYEGVGQGAPEDQPQHF	TGTGCCAGCAGTTACGAGGGGGTGGGACAGGGCGCCCCCGAGGATCAGCCCCAGCATTTT
many	17	TRBD1	TRBV27	TRBJ1-1	CASSSNRDRTLNTEAFF	TGTGCCAGCAGTTCGAACCGGGACAGGACTTTGAACACTGAAGCTTTCTTT
few	11	NA	TRBV19	TRBJ1-2	CASSMGPTYTF	TGTGCCAGTAGTATGGGACCTACCTACACCTTC
many	16	TRBD1	TRBV6-2/TRBV6-3	TRBJ1-1	CASSSGTGGFSTEAFF	TGTGCCAGCAGTTCCGGGACAGGGGGGTTCAGCACTGAAGCTTTCTTT
many	13	NA	TRBV7-9	TRBJ2-7	CASSSRSEYEQYF	TGTGCCAGCAGCTCCAGATCGGAATACGAGCAGTACTTC
many	13	NA	TRBV27	TRBJ1-2	CATFGGRGYGYTF	TGTGCCACCTTCGGGGGCAGGGGCTATGGCTACACCTTC
NA	16	TRBD2	TRBV11-3	TRBJ2-1	CASSLDVTSGMSEQFF	TGTGCCAGCAGCTTAGATGTGACTAGCGGGATGAGTGAGCAGTTCTTC
many	14	NA	TRBV7-9	TRBJ2-2	CASSSGGPTGELFF	TGTGCCAGCAGCTCGGGCGGGCCCACCGGGGAGCTGTTTTTT
many	16	TRBD2	TRBV4-3	TRBJ2-3	CASSQVPTSGADTQYF	TGCGCCAGCAGCCAAGTCCCTACTAGCGGGGCAGATACGCAGTATTTT